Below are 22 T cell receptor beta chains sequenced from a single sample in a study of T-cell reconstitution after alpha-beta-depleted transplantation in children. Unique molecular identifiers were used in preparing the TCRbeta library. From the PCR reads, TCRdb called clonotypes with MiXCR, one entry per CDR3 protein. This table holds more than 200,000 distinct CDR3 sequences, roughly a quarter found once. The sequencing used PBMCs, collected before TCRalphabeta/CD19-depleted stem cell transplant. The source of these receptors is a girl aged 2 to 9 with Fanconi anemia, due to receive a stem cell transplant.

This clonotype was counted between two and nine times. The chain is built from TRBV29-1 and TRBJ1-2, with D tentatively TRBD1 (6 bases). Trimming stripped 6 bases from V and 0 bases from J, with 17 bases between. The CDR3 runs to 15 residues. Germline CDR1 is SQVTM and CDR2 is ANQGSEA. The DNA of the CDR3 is TGCAGCGTAAACAGGGACACCTTTACTAACTATGGCTACACCTTC. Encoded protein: CSVNRDTFTNYGYTF.

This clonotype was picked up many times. In DNA form, the CDR3 reads TGTGCCAGCAGTTACTCTTTCATCGAGCAGTACTTC. Its translation: CASSYSFIEQYF. This chain uses TRBV6-2 or TRBV6-3 with TRBJ2-7; D not resolved. This CDR3 spans 12 amino acids. Germline V gives CDR1 MNHEY, CDR2 SVGEGT. Deletions cut 0 bases from V and 6 bases from J, with 6 bases between.

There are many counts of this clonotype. In DNA form, the CDR3 reads TGTGCCAGCAGCTTACGGATAGGGGGCGGACACTCTGGGGCCAACGTCCTGACTTTC. It is translated as CASSLRIGGGHSGANVLTF. This chain uses TRBV7-3 with TRBJ2-6; 7 nucleotides line up with TRBD1. The CDR3 loop spans 19 amino acids. Germline lookup yields CDR1 SGHTA and CDR2 FQGTGA. Trimming cost V 2 bases and J 0 bases; bases outside gene matches: 10. The full variable domain, completed using reference TRBV7-3 and TRBJ2-6, is GAGVSQTPSNKVTEKGKYVELRCDPISGHTALYWYRQSLGQGPEFLIYFQGTGAADDSGLPNDRFFAVRPEGSVSTLKIQRTERGDSAVYLCASSLRIGGGHSGANVLTFGAGSRLTVL.

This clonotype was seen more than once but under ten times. CDR3 sequence (DNA): TGCGCCAGCAGCGGCGGGGTAAACATTCAGTACTTC. Its protein product is CASSGGVNIQYF. This chain connects TRBV5-1 to TRBJ2-4, with a possible D match to TRBD2 (6 bases). Germline assignment: CDR1 SGHRS and CDR2 YFSETQ. There are 12 residues in the CDR3. The V gene lost 4 bases and the J gene lost 6 bases, with 8 bases spanning the gap.

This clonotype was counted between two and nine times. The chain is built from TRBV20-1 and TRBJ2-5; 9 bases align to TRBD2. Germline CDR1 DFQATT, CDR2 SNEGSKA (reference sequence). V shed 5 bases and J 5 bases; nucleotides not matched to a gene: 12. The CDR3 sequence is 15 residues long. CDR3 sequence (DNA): TGCAGTGCTGCGCGGGGGGGTTCCTCAATGGAGACCCAGTACTTC. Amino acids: CSAARGGSSMETQYF.

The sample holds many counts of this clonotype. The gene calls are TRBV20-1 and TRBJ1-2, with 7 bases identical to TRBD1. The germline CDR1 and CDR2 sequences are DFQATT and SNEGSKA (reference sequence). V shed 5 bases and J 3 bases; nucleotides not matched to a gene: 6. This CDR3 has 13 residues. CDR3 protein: CSARDSSYYGYTF. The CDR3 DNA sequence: TGCAGTGCTCGGGACAGTTCCTACTATGGCTACACCTTC.

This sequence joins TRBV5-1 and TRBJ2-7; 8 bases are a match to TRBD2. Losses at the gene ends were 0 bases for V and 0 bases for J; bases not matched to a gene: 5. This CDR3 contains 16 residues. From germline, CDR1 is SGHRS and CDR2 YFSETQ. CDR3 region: CASSLAPSGGSYEQYF. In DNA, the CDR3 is TGCGCCAGCAGCTTGGCCCCCAGCGGGGGCTCCTACGAGCAGTACTTC.

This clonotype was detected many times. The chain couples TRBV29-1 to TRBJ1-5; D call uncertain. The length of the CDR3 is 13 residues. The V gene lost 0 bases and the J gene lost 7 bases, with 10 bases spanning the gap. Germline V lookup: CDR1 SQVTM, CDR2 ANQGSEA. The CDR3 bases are TGCAGCGTTGAAGAACAGTTTGGGCAGCCCCAGCATTTT. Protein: CSVEEQFGQPQHF.

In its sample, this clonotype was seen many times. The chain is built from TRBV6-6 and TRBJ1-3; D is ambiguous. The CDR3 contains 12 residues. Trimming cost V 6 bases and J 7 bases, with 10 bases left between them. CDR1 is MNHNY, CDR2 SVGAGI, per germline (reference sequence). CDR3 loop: CASSHVPNTIYF. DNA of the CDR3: TGTGCCAGCAGCCACGTCCCCAACACCATATATTTT.

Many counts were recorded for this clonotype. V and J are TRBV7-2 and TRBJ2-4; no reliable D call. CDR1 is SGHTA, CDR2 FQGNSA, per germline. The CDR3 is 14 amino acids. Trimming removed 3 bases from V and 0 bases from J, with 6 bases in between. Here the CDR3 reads CASSFRAAKNIQYF. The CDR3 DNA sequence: TGTGCCAGCAGCTTCCGCGCAGCCAAAAACATTCAGTACTTC.

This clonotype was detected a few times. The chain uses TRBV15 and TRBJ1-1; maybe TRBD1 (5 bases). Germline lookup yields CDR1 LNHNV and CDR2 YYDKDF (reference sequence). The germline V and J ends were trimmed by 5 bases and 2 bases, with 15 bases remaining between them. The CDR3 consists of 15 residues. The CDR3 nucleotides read TGTGCCACCAGCTTCCGAGACAGCCCCAACACTGAAGCTTTCTTT. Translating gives CATSFRDSPNTEAFF.

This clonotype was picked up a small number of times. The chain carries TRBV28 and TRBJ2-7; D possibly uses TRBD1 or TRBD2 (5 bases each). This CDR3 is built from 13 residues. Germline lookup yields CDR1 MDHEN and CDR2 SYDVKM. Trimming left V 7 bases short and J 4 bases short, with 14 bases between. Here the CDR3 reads CASMGVRYYEQYF. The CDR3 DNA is TGTGCCAGCATGGGGGTCCGCTATTACGAGCAGTACTTC.

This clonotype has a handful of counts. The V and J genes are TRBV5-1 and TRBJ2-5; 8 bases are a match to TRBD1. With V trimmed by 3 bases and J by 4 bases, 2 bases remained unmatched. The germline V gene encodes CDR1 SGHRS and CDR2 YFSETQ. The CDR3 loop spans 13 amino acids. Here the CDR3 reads CASSSGGAETQYF. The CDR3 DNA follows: TGCGCCAGCAGCTCAGGGGGCGCAGAGACCCAGTACTTC. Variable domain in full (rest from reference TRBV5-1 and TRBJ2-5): KAGVTQTPRYLIKTRGQQVTLSCSPISGHRSVSWYQQTPGQGLQFLFEYFSETQRNKGNFPGRFSGRQFSNSRSEMNVSTLELGDSALYLCASSSGGAETQYFGPGTRLLVL.

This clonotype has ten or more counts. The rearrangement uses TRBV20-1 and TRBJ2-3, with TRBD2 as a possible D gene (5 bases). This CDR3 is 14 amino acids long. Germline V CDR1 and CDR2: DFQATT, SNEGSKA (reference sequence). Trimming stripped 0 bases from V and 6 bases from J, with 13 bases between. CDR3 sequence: CSARDGLLYDTQYF. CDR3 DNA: TGCAGTGCTAGAGACGGACTTCTCTATGATACGCAGTATTTT.

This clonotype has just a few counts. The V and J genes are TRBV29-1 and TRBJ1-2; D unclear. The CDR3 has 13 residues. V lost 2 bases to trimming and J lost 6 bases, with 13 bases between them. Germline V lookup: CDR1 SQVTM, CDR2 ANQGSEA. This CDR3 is CSVEKLADNGYTF. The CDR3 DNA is TGCAGCGTTGAAAAATTGGCAGACAATGGCTACACCTTC.

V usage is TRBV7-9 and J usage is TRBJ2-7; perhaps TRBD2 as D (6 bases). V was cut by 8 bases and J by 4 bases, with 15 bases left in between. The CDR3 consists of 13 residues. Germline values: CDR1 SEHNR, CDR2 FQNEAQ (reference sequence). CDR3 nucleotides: TGTGCCAGCGGAAAAGTCGGGACTTACGAGCAGTACTTC. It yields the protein CASGKVGTYEQYF.

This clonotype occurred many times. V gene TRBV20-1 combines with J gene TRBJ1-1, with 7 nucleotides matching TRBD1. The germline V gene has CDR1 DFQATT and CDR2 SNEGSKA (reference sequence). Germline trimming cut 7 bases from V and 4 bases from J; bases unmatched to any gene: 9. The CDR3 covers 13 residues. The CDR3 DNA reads TGCAGTGGAAGGAAGGGGGCGGGCACTGAAGCTTTCTTT. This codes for CSGRKGAGTEAFF.

The CDR3, as DNA: TGCAGTGCTGCGGGACTAGCGGACCCAAACCTCTACGAGCAGTACTTC. The encoded protein is CSAAGLADPNLYEQYF. The V gene is TRBV20-1, the J gene TRBJ2-7; 11 positions match TRBD2. Germline trimming cut 5 bases from V and 3 bases from J; bases unmatched to any gene: 12. Germline lookup yields CDR1 DFQATT and CDR2 SNEGSKA (reference sequence). CDR3 length equals 16 residues.

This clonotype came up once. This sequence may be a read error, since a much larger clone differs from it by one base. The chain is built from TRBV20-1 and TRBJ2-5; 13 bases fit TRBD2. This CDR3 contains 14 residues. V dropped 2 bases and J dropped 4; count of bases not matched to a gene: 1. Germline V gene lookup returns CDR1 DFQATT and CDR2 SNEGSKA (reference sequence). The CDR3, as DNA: TGCAGTGCTAGAAGGACTAGCGGGAGAGAGACCCAGTACTTC. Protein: CSARRTSGRETQYF.

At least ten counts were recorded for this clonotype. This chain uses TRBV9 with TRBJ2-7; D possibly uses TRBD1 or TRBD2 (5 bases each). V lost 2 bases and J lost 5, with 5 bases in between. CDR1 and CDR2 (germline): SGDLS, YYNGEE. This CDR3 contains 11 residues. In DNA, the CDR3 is TGTGCCAGCAGCGTGGGGGACGAGCAGTACTTC. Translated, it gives CASSVGDEQYF.

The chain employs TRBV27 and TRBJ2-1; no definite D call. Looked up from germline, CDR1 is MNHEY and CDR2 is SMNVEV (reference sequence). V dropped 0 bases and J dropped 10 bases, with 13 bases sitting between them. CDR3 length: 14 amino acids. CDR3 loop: CASSLSFRKDEQFF. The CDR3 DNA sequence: TGTGCCAGCAGTTTATCTTTTCGGAAAGACGAGCAGTTCTTC.

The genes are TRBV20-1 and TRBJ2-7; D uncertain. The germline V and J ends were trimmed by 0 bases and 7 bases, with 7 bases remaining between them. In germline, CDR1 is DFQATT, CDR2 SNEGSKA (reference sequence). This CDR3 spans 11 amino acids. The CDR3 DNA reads TGCAGTGCTAGAGATTGGCTTGAGCAGTACTTC. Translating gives CSARDWLEQYF.